What follows is one TCR beta chain and its context. Its antigen is still unknown. The same CDR3 can be traced to other DNA sequences in this sample. The sample belongs to a study of T cell responses to AZD1222 COVID-19 vaccine. Libraries were prepared by immunoSEQ multiplex PCR; TCRdb keeps only in-frame clonotypes and omits some of them. In the table there are 210,000 or so clones, 93% of which are singletons. Germline CDR1 and CDR2: MDHEN and SYDVKM. V was cut by 7 bases and J by 2 bases, with 6 bases left in between. The CDR3 consists of 11 residues. Broader study findings: Just a handful of people given AZD1222 tested seropositive at baseline. Increases in Spike-specific TCR breadth and depth were seen after two AZD1222 doses. There were mostly white British donors and more females than males, and clonal diversity was possibly underestimated.

The sequencing here drew on peripheral blood, taken on day 0 of MenACWY control vaccination. The chain has TRBV28 and TRBJ2-7, with D tentatively TRBD2 (6 bases). The sequence was obtained from an adult in good health. CDR3 protein: CASTGAYEQYF. DNA of the CDR3: TGTGCCAGCACGGGGGCCTACGAGCAGTACTTC.